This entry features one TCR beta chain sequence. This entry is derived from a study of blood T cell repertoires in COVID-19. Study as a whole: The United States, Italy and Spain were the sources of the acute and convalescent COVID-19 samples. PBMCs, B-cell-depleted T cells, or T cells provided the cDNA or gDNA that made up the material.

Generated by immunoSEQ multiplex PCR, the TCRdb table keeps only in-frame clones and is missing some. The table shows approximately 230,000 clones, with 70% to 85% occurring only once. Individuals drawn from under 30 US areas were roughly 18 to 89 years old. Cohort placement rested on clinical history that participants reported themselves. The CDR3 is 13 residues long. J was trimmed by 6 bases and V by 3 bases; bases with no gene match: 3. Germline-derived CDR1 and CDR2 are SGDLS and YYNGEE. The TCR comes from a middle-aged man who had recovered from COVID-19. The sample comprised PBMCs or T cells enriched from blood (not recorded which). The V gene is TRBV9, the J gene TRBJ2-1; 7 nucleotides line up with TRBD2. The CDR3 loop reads CASSGREVNEQFF. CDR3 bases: TGTGCCAGCAGCGGACGGGAGGTCAATGAGCAGTTCTTC. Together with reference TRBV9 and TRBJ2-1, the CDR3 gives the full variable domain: DSGVTQTPKHLITATGQRVTLRCSPRSGDLSVYWYQQSLDQGLQFLIQYYNGEERAKGNILERFSAQQFPDLHSELNLSSLELGDSALYFCASSGREVNEQFFGPGTRLTVL.